A selection of T cell receptor beta chains follows, all from one sample in a study of T cell responses to AZD1222 COVID-19 vaccine. Here immunoSEQ multiplex PCR was the method, and the copy in TCRdb shows in-frame clones only, minus some. In the table there are about 110,000 clones, approximately 87% of which are singletons. Sample: peripheral blood, taken on day 0 of AZD1222 vaccination. These receptors all stem from an adult in good health. CDR3s include the opening cysteine and the closing phenylalanine or tryptophan. The D gene is left open where the match is weak. Clone size is given for some rows only: seen once, a few or many times, or a class if the clone is expanded.

D gene	clone size	V gene	J gene	CDR3 length	CDR3 protein	CDR3 DNA
NA	NA	TRBV11-2	TRBJ1-1	13	CASTRPGESDPFF	TGTGCCAGCACCCGGCCTGGAGAGTCGGATCCTTTCTTT
NA	NA	TRBV7-2	TRBJ1-5	15	CASSLEGQPDIPQHF	TGTGCCAGCAGCTTAGAGGGTCAGCCCGATATCCCCCAGCATTTT
NA	NA	TRBV6-1	TRBJ2-2	14	CASSEAPGGGELFF	TGTGCCAGCAGTGAAGCGCCAGGAGGCGGGGAGCTGTTTTTT
NA	NA	TRBV7-9	TRBJ1-2	13	CASSLEGGEGYTF	TGTGCCAGCAGCTTAGAGGGTGGAGAGGGCTACACCTTC
NA	few	TRBV7-8	TRBJ1-1	15	CASSLEPGLNTEAFF	TGTGCCAGCAGCTTAGAACCGGGGTTGAACACTGAAGCTTTCTTT
NA	NA	TRBV20-1	TRBJ2-7	14	CSASREEPRIEQYF	TGCAGTGCTAGTCGTGAGGAGCCCCGGATCGAGCAGTACTTC
TRBD1	NA	TRBV28	TRBJ1-6	13	CASSPRGHSPLHF	TGTGCCAGCAGTCCCAGGGGGCATTCACCCCTCCACTTT
NA	NA	TRBV7-9	TRBJ2-7	11	CASSFTGEQYF	TGTGCCAGCAGCTTTACAGGCGAGCAGTACTTC
NA	NA	TRBV19	TRBJ1-5	13	CASSSTGNQPQHF	TGTGCCAGTAGTTCAACAGGGAATCAGCCCCAGCATTTT
NA	NA	TRBV24-1	TRBJ1-2	12	CATSGADYGYTF	TGTGCCACCTCTGGGGCAGACTATGGCTACACCTTC
NA	NA	TRBV6-5	TRBJ2-2	15	CASSLPVLNTGELFF	TGTGCCAGCAGTCTGCCGGTCCTGAACACCGGGGAGCTGTTTTTT
TRBD1	NA	TRBV28	TRBJ1-5	14	CASTLDRDGQPQHF	TGTGCCAGCACCCTGGACAGGGATGGTCAGCCCCAGCATTTT
TRBD2	NA	TRBV28	TRBJ2-7	14	CASTSGGRYYGQYF	TGTGCCAGTACCTCCGGGGGGAGATATTACGGGCAGTACTTC
NA	NA	TRBV21-1	TRBJ1-1	15	CASSIHYRENTEAFF	TGTGCCAGCAGCATTCACTACAGGGAGAACACTGAAGCTTTCTTT
NA	NA	TRBV10-2	TRBJ2-7	16	CASSDVLTEDSYEQYF	TGCGCCAGCAGTGACGTTTTGACAGAAGACTCCTACGAGCAGTACTTC
NA	once	TRBV2	TRBJ1-1	14	CASSEQGGDTEAFF	TGTGCCAGCAGCGAACAGGGCGGGGACACTGAAGCTTTCTTT
NA	NA	TRBV14	TRBJ1-1	14	CASSEVVTNTEAFF	TGTGCCAGCTCAGAGGTGGTAACGAACACTGAAGCTTTCTTT
NA	NA	TRBV11-2	TRBJ2-1	14	CASSLVGPPNEQFF	TGTGCCAGCAGCTTAGTCGGCCCCCCCAATGAGCAGTTCTTC
TRBD2	NA	TRBV28	TRBJ2-2	15	CASSAGGPLNGELFF	TGTGCCAGCAGTGCGGGGGGTCCCCTAAACGGGGAGCTGTTTTTT
NA	NA	TRBV28	TRBJ2-5	11	CASSLQETQYF	TGTGCCAGCAGTCTTCAAGAGACCCAGTACTTC
TRBD1	once	TRBV28	TRBJ2-1	16	CASSSGTGGPYNEQFF	TGTGCCAGCAGTAGCGGGACAGGGGGCCCCTACAATGAGCAGTTCTTC
TRBD1	NA	TRBV11-3	TRBJ1-5	19	CASSEGGTEERYSNQPQHF	TGTGCCAGCAGCGAAGGGGGGACAGAAGAGAGATATAGCAATCAGCCCCAGCATTTT
TRBD1	NA	TRBV6-5	TRBJ1-1	15	CASSREGARYTEAFF	TGTGCCAGCAGCAGAGAGGGGGCCAGGTACACTGAAGCTTTCTTT
NA	NA	TRBV3-1/TRBV3-2	TRBJ1-2	14	CASSSGMGNYGYTF	TGTGCCAGCAGCTCAGGGATGGGAAACTATGGCTACACCTTC
NA	NA	TRBV27	TRBJ1-6	14	CASSFLIGSSPLHF	TGTGCCAGCAGCTTCCTGATTGGGAGTTCACCCCTCCACTTT
NA	NA	TRBV5-5	TRBJ1-1	16	CASSPTGSGLNTEAFF	TGTGCCAGCAGCCCAACAGGGTCTGGGCTGAACACTGAAGCTTTCTTT
NA	NA	TRBV11-2	TRBJ1-2	12	CASSPRDGSYTF	TGTGCCAGCAGCCCCAGGGACGGCAGCTACACCTTC
NA	NA	TRBV9	TRBJ2-2	13	CASSVALTGELFF	TGTGCCAGCAGCGTAGCTTTGACCGGGGAGCTGTTTTTT
TRBD2	NA	TRBV19	TRBJ2-1	19	CAISFRGLASLRRENEQFF	TGTGCCATTAGTTTTAGGGGACTAGCGAGCCTCCGGCGGGAAAATGAGCAGTTCTTC
NA	NA	TRBV6-6	TRBJ1-1	17	CASSPLGGILLNTEAFF	TGTGCCAGCAGTCCCCTGGGGGGGATCCTTTTGAACACTGAAGCTTTCTTT
TRBD1	NA	TRBV20-1	TRBJ1-5	15	CSASGGTGGGQPQHF	TGCAGTGCTAGTGGCGGGACAGGGGGAGGTCAGCCCCAGCATTTT
NA	NA	TRBV15	TRBJ2-1	17	CATSRDLATLSYNEQFF	TGTGCCACCAGCAGAGATCTCGCGACCCTCTCCTACAATGAGCAGTTCTTC
NA	NA	TRBV28	TRBJ2-7	13	CASSPAVTYEQYF	TGTGCCAGCAGTCCCGCCGTAACCTACGAGCAGTACTTC
NA	NA	TRBV7-8	TRBJ1-5	21	CASSSLGPATGATRGNQPQHF	TGTGCCAGCAGCTCATTAGGGCCGGCGACCGGGGCCACCCGGGGCAATCAGCCCCAGCATTTT
NA	NA	TRBV4-1	TRBJ1-1	16	CASSRGLPLMNTEAFF	TGCGCCAGCAGCCGTGGACTCCCCCTCATGAACACTGAAGCTTTCTTT
NA	once	TRBV28	TRBJ1-2	13	CASSFQGQAGYTF	TGTGCCAGCAGTTTCCAGGGGCAGGCTGGCTACACCTTC
TRBD1	NA	TRBV5-1	TRBJ1-1	15	CASSWQTGGNTEAFF	TGCGCCAGCAGCTGGCAGACAGGGGGCAACACTGAAGCTTTCTTT
NA	NA	TRBV7-6	TRBJ1-6	18	CASSLLAGLPQDNSPLHF	TGTGCCAGCAGCTTACTCGCAGGTTTACCCCAAGATAATTCACCCCTCCACTTT
NA	NA	TRBV6-5	TRBJ1-4	13	CASRNSFNEKLFF	TGTGCCAGCAGGAACAGCTTTAATGAAAAACTGTTTTTT
TRBD1	NA	TRBV27	TRBJ1-4	16	CASRTIQQGVEEKLFF	TGTGCCAGCCGTACGATTCAACAGGGGGTGGAGGAAAAACTGTTTTTT
TRBD1	NA	TRBV29-1	TRBJ1-1	10	CSAGTEEAFF	TGCAGCGCTGGGACAGAAGAAGCTTTCTTT
NA	NA	TRBV28	TRBJ1-3	11	CASTMWGRSYF	TGTGCCAGCACTATGTGGGGACGTTCATATTTT
NA	NA	TRBV5-1	TRBJ1-1	11	CASSLEDKAFF	TGCGCCAGCAGCTTGGAAGACAAAGCTTTCTTT
NA	NA	TRBV19	TRBJ1-6	15	CASTAGAGYNSPLHF	TGTGCCAGTACCGCCGGGGCGGGATATAATTCACCCCTCCACTTT
TRBD2	NA	TRBV5-8	TRBJ2-1	15	CASSFSAGGSNEQFF	TGTGCCAGCAGCTTTAGTGCGGGAGGGAGCAATGAGCAGTTCTTC
NA	NA	TRBV6-6	TRBJ2-3	16	CASRPGKGASTDTQYF	TGTGCCAGCAGGCCCGGGAAGGGCGCCAGCACAGATACGCAGTATTTT
TRBD1	once	TRBV13	TRBJ1-4	16	CASSFGGARGREKLFF	TGTGCCAGCAGCTTCGGGGGTGCCAGGGGGCGAGAAAAACTGTTTTTT
NA	NA	TRBV6-1	TRBJ1-2	15	CASSEEEGANYGYTF	TGTGCCAGCAGTGAAGAGGAGGGAGCTAACTATGGCTACACCTTC
NA	NA	TRBV29-1	TRBJ2-1	14	CSVVGGGAYNEQFF	TGCAGCGTTGTTGGCGGAGGGGCCTACAATGAGCAGTTCTTC
TRBD2	NA	TRBV19	TRBJ2-1	17	CASTGTSGRVLYNEQFF	TGTGCCAGCACCGGGACTAGCGGGAGAGTCCTCTACAATGAGCAGTTCTTC
NA	NA	TRBV4-1	TRBJ2-1	13	CASSQVGHNEQFF	TGCGCCAGCAGCCAAGTCGGCCACAATGAGCAGTTCTTC